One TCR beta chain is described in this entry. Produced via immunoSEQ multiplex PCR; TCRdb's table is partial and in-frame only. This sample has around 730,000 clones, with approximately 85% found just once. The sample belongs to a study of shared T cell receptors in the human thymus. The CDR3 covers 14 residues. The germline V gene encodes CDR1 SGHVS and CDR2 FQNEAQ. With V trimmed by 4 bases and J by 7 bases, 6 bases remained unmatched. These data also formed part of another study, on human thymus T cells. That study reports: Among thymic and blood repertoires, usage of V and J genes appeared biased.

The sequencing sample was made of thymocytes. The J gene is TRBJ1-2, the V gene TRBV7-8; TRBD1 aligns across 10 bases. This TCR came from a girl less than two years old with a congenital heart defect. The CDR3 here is CASSWDRGIRGYTF. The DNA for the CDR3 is TGTGCCAGCAGCTGGGACAGGGGCATTCGTGGCTACACCTTC.